This T cell receptor beta chain was found in a study of low-dose radiotherapy and immunotherapy resistance in tumors. Trimming cost V 4 bases and J 4 bases, with 11 bases left between them. CDR3 size: 13 residues. Germline CDR1 and CDR2: GTSNPN and SVGIG (reference sequence). This clonotype was seen repeatedly, ten times or more. Specified time point: before trial treatment. Low-dose radiotherapy, low-dose cyclophosphamide, aspirin, ipilimumab and nivolumab were all given to the donors. Alpha and beta chains were covered, as first-strand cDNA relied on TRAV- and TRBV-specific primers. A roughly 20-cycle PCR with a constant-region primer and V-primer adapter amplified TCRs. TCRdb itself ran the reads through MiXCR, one entry per CDR3 protein. This table holds 70,000 to 90,000 distinct CDR3 sequences, 18% found once.

The clonotype comes from a male donor with prostate cancer. The chain joins TRBV30 to TRBJ2-4; a weak D match, TRBD1 (5 bases). The sequencing used PBMCs, collected before treatment. The CDR3 region has the DNA TGTGCCTGGAAGGTTGGGGCAAAAAACATTCAGTACTTC. Amino acid sequence: CAWKVGAKNIQYF.